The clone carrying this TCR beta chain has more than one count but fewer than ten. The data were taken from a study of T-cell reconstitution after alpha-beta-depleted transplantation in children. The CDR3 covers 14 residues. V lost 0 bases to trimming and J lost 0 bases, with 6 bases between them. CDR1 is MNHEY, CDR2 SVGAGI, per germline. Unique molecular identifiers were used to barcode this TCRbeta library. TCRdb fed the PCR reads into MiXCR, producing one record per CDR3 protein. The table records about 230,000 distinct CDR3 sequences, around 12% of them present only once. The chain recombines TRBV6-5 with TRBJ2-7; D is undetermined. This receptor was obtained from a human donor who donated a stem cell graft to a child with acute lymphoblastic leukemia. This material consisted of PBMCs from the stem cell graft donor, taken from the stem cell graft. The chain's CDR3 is CASSYSRDSYEQYF. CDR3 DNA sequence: TGTGCCAGCAGTTACTCTAGAGACTCCTACGAGCAGTACTTC.